This T cell receptor (beta chain) was sequenced for a study of blood T cell repertoires in COVID-19 (dated by TCRdb to about 2020). With regard to the full study: Collaborator samples came from the United States, Italy and Spain and covered acute and convalescent phases of COVID-19. The material from the prospective study consisted of cDNA or gDNA derived from T cells, B-cell-depleted T cells, or PBMCs. The dataset comprised deeply sampled blood TCRbeta repertoires from subjects exposed to, actively infected with, or recovered from COVID-19. The repertoires were made available in a free public database intended to serve as a resource for research on the immune response to SARS-CoV-2. Samples came from the ongoing ImmuneRACE study (first 160 participants) plus 1,254 subjects from 6 global collaborators. A de-identified subject ID, COVID-19 status, age in years and sex were almost always included in the sample metadata. Where available, HLA class I and class II types were taken from metadata supplied by the sample provider and were not determined by assay-based typing.

TCRbeta CDR3 regions were amplified from genomic DNA by means of the immunoSEQ Assay, a bias-controlled multiplex PCR. On the authors' methods: The number of nucleated cells in each sample was estimated by amplification of reference gene primers within the assay. To quantify the absolute abundance of each unique TCRbeta CDR3 rearrangement, sequence reads were collapsed and filtered. For each sample, productive Simpson clonality was calculated by taking the square root of Simpson's diversity index across productive rearrangements. In its TCRdb copy, this immuneACCESS table keeps in-frame sequences only and misses some clones. Where compared with another copy, unresolved V genes explain less than half of these, and the others have no known cause. V and J calls and clone size are those listed in that table; D and trimming were worked out from the DNA. The sample records about 17,000 clones, 85% to 95% of which are singletons. Roughly 5.7% of the sample goes to the ten largest clones.

Collaborating institutions collected whole blood in K2EDTA tubes following their own protocols. For TCRbeta analysis, collaborators shipped samples as frozen whole blood, isolated PBMCs, or DNA extracted from either of those sample types. From its cysteine to its phenylalanine, the CDR3 spans 13 amino acids. CDR3 DNA only is kept here, 39 bases in frame from base 1. V is clipped by 1 base and J by 9 bases, and the sequence between their germline boundaries is 12 bases long. A remark on this clone: Its antigen is not yet known. Within one base of it there is no much larger clone, and no base qualities were kept.

Results and caveats for the whole study, not just this receptor: Clinical and demographic metadata were provided uncurated, with the amount varying by source and participant.

The sequence derives from a human donor in a cohort sampled during active COVID-19. The sequenced sample was peripheral blood. This chain is built from TRBV12-3 or TRBV12-4 and TRBJ1-1; matching of 6 bases hints at TRBD1 as the D gene. The nucleotide sequence reads TGTGCCAGCAGTTTAGACGGGACATTGAAAGCTTTCTTT. Translated, this gives CASSLDGTLKAFF.